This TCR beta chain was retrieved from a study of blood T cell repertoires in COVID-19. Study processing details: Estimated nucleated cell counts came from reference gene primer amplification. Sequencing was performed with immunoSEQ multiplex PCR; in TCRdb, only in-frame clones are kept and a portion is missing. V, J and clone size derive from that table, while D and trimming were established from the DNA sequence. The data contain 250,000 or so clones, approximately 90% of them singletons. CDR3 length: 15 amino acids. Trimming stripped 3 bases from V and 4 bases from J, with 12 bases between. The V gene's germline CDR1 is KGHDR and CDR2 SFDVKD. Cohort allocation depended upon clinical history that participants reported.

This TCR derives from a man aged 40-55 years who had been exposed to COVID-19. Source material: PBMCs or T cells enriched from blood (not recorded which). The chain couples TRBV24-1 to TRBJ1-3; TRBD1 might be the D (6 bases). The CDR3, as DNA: TGTGCCACCAGTGATCCAGGGGTTGGAGGAAACACCATATATTTT. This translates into CATSDPGVGGNTIYF.